This T cell receptor (beta chain) was observed in a study of cytomegalovirus exposure and HLA in healthy donors. The CDR3 consists of 14 residues. The germline CDR1 and CDR2 sequences are LNHDA and SQIVND (reference sequence). The V gene lost 7 bases and the J gene lost 7 bases, with 17 bases spanning the gap. Assay used: immunoSEQ multiplex PCR; TCRdb lists only in-frame clones, some missing. The sample consists of around 190,000 clones, about nine tenths of them appearing once. The chain carries TRBV19 and TRBJ1-5; no firm D call. Sequences were obtained from PBMCs. This clonotype was sampled from a man aged 30-40 years in good health and CMV-seropositive. The CDR3 DNA follows: TGTGCCAGTACCACTGTTCGGTGGGCCCAGCCCCAGCATTTT. Translated: CASTTVRWAQPQHF.